The entry below gives a single T cell receptor beta chain sequence along with its context. Antigen unknown. The data belong to a study of identifying expanded T cells in peripheral blood. The study's findings and limits: Roughly two-week clone count variance significantly increased as total template count grew. Over around two and four weeks, about 15 and 19 clones changed, versus roughly 1.2 between replicates.

Germline V gene data show CDR1 as SNHLY and CDR2 as FYNNEI. The CDR3 runs 12 residues. V dropped 6 bases and J dropped 3 bases, with 8 bases sitting between them. Collection occurred without any documented infections or immune events in donors. Using immunoSEQ multiplex PCR, the repertoire was profiled, and TCRdb retains in-frame clones only, with some absent. The table shows around 75,000 clones, with roughly 88% occurring only once. The clonotype comes from a person aged 18-70 years in good health. The sample taken for sequencing was blood. The chain is built from TRBV2 and TRBJ1-1; D ambiguous. The DNA for the CDR3 is TGTGCCAGCAGGGGCGGGCACACTGAAGCTTTCTTT. Translated: CASRGGHTEAFF.